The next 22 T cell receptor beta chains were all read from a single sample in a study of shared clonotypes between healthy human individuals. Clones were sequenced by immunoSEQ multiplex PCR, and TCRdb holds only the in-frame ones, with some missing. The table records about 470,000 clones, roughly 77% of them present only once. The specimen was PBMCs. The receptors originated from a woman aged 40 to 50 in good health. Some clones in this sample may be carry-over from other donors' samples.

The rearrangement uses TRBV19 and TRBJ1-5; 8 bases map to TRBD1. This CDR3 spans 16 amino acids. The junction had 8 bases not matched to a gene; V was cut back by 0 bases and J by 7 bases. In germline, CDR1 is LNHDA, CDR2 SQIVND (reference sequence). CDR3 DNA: TGTGCCAGTAGTATAGACCACCCAGGGGGCGGGCAGCCCCAGCATTTT. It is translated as CASSIDHPGGGQPQHF.

The CDR3: CASSLTSSDTQYF. Written as DNA, the CDR3 is TGCGCCAGCAGCTTGACTAGCAGCGATACGCAGTATTTT. This chain uses TRBV5-1 with TRBJ2-3; TRBD2 is a possible D gene (6 bases). The CDR3 loop spans 13 amino acids. V was pared by 1 base and J by 6 bases, with 9 bases between. Germline assignment: CDR1 SGHRS and CDR2 YFSETQ.

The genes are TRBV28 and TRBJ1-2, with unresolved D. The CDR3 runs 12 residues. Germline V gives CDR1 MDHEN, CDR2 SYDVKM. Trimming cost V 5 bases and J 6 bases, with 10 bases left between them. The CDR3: CASSPPINGYTF. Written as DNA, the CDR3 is TGTGCCAGCAGTCCGCCCATTAATGGCTACACCTTC.

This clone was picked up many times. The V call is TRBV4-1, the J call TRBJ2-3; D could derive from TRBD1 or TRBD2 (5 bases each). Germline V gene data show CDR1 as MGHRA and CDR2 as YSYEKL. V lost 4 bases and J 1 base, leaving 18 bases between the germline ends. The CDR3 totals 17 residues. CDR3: CASSRIIRVGGTDTQYF. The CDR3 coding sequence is TGCGCCAGCAGCCGAATCATCAGGGTGGGGGGCACAGATACGCAGTATTTT.

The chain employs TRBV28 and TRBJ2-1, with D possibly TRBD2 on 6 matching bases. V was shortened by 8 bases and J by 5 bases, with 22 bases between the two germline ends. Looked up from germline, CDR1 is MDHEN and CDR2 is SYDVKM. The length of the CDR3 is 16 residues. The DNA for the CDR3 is TGTGCCAGCCCGCCCGGCGGGGCGAGTACTGACAATGAGCAGTTCTTC. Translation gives CASPPGGASTDNEQFF.

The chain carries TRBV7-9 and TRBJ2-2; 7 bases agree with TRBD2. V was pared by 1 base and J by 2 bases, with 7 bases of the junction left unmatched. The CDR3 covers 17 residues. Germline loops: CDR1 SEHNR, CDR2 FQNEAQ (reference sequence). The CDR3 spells CASSLGDAGENTGELFF. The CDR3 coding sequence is TGTGCCAGCAGCTTAGGGGACGCGGGGGAAAACACCGGGGAGCTGTTTTTT.

The CDR3 loop reads CASSQDPRRAKYNEQFF. The CDR3 coding sequence is TGCGCCAGCAGCCAAGATCCCCGGAGGGCTAAATACAATGAGCAGTTCTTC. The chain joins TRBV4-3 to TRBJ2-1, with D tentatively TRBD2 (6 bases). The CDR3 is 17 amino acids. Germline V gene data show CDR1 as LGHNA and CDR2 as YSLEER. The V end was cut by 0 bases, the J end by 4 bases, with 16 bases between.

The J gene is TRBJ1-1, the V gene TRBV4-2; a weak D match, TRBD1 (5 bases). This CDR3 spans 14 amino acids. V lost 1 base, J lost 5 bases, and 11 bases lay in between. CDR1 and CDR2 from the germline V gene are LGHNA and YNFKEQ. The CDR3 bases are TGTGCCAGCAGCCAAGCCTGGGGGGAAACTGAAGCTTTCTTT. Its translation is CASSQAWGETEAFF.

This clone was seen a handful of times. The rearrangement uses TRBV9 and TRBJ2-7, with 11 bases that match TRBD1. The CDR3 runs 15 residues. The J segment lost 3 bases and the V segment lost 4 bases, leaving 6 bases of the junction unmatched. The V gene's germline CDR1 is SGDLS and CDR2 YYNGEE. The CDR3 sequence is CASSPAGTGGYEQYF. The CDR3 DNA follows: TGTGCCAGCAGCCCCGCCGGGACAGGGGGCTACGAGCAGTACTTC.

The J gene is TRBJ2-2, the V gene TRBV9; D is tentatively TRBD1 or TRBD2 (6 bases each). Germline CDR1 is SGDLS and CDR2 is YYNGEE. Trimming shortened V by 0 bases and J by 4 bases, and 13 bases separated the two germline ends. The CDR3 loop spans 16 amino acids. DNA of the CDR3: TGTGCCAGCAGCGTAGGAGTAGGGGGGCCCACCGGGGAGCTGTTTTTT. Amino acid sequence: CASSVGVGGPTGELFF.

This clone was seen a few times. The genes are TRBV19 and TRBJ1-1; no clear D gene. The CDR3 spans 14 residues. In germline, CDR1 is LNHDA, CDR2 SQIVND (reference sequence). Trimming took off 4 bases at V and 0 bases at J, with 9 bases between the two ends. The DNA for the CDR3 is TGTGCCAGTAGTAATCCGGGGATGAACACTGAAGCTTTCTTT. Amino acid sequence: CASSNPGMNTEAFF. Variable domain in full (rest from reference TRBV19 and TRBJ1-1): DGGITQSPKYLFRKEGQNVTLSCEQNLNHDAMYWYRQDPGQGLRLIYYSQIVNDFQKGDIAEGYSVSREKKESFPLTVTSAQKNPTAFYLCASSNPGMNTEAFFGQGTRLTVV.

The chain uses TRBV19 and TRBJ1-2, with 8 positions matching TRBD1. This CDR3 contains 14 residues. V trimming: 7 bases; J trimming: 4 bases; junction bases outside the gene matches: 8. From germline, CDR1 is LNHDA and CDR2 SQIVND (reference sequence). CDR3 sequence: CASTKRDRGYGYTF. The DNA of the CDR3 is TGTGCCAGTACCAAACGAGACAGGGGCTATGGCTACACCTTC.

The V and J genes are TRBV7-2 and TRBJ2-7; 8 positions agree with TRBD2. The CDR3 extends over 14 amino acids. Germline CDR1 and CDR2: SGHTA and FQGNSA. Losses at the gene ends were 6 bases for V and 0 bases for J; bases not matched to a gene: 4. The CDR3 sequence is CASRSGTSSYEQYF. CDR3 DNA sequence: TGTGCCAGCAGGTCCGGGACTAGCTCCTACGAGCAGTACTTC.

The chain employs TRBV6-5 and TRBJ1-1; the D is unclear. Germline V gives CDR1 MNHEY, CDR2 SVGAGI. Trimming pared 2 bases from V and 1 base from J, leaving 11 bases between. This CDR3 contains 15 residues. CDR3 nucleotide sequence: TGTGCCAGCAGTTACCGCGTGACCAAGAACACTGAAGCTTTCTTT. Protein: CASSYRVTKNTEAFF.

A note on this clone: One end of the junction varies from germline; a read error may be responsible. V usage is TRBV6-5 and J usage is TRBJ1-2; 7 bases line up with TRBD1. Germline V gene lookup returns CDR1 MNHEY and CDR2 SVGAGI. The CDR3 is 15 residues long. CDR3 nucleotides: TGTGCCAGCAGCCCCCAAGGGGGCAGTGGCTATGGCTACACTTTC. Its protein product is CASSPQGGSGYGYTF.

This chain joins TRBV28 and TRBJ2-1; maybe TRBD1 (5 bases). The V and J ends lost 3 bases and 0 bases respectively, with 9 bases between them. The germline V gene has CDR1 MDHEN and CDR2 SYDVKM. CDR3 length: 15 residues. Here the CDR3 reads CASSFSGISYNEQFF. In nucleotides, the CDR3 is TGTGCCAGCAGTTTCTCAGGGATCTCCTACAATGAGCAGTTCTTC.

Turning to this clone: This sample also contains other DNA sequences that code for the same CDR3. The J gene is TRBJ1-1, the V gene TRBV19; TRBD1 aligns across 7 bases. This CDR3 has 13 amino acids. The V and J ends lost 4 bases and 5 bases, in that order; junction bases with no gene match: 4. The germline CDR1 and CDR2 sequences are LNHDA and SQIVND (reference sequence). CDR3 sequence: CASSTQGGTEAFF. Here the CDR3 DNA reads TGTGCCAGTAGTACCCAGGGGGGGACTGAAGCTTTCTTT.

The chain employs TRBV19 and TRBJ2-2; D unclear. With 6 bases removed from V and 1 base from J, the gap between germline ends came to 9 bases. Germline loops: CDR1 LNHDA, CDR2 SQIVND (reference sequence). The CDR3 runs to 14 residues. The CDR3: CASRPQQNTGELFF. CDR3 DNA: TGTGCCAGTAGGCCTCAACAGAACACCGGGGAGCTGTTTTTT.

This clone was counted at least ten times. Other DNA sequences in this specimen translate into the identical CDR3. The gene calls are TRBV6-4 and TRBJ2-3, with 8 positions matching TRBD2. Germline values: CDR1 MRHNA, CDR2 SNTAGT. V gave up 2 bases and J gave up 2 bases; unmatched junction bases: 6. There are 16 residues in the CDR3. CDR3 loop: CASSDSAGGATDTQYF. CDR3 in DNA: TGTGCCAGCAGTGACAGCGCGGGAGGTGCCACAGATACGCAGTATTTT.

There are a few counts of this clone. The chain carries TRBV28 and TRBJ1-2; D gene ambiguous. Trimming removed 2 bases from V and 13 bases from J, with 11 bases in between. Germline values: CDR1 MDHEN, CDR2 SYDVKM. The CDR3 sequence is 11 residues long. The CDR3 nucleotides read TGTGCCAGCAGTTTAAGAGCCTTCAGCACCTTC. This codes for CASSLRAFSTF.

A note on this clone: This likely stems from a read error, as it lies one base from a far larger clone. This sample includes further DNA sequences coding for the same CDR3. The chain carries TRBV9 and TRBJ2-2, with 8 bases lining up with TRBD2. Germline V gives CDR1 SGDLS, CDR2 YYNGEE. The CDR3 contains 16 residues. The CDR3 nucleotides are TGTGCCAGCAGCATTGCGGCGGGAGGTTCTGCCGGGGAGCTGTTCTTT. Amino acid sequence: CASSIAAGGSAGELFF.

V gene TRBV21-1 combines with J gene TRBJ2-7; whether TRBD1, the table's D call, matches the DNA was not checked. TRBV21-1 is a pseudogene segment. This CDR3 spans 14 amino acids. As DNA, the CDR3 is TGTGCCAGCAGCCGGTCAGGCCGCTCCTACGAGCAGTACTTC. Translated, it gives CASSRSGRSYEQYF.